The clone carrying this T cell receptor (beta chain) came up a few times. CDR1 SGDLS and CDR2 YYNGEE come from the germline V gene. The ends were cut back, 2 bases at V and 4 bases at J, with 10 bases in the middle. The CDR3 runs to 13 residues. These data belong to a study of cytomegalovirus exposure and HLA in healthy donors. Clones were sequenced by immunoSEQ multiplex PCR, and TCRdb holds only the in-frame ones, with some missing. The table lists some 180,000 clones, around 86% of them singletons. Sequenced material: PBMCs. The TCR was taken from a man aged 25 to 45 in good health and CMV-seropositive. The chain joins TRBV9 to TRBJ2-7; a weak D match, TRBD2 (6 bases). The CDR3 DNA reads as TGTGCCAGCAGCGTTCGGGAGACTTACGAGCAGTACTTC. This translates into CASSVRETYEQYF.